A selection of T cell receptor beta chains follows, all from one sample in a study of T-cell reconstitution after alpha-beta-depleted transplantation in children. TCRdb passed the PCR reads through MiXCR, listing each CDR3 protein once. The sample contains a few hundred thousand distinct CDR3 sequences, over 20% of which appear only once. The material was PBMCs, obtained before TCRalphabeta/CD19-depleted stem cell transplant. The receptors come from a boy under two years old with Wiskott-Aldrich syndrome, due to receive a stem cell transplant. CDR3s include the opening cysteine and the closing phenylalanine or tryptophan. D genes are given only for firm matches. The size entry is marked missing in some rows and otherwise reads once, few, many or a size class.

DNA: TGCAGCGTTGAGGGCGAACAGGGGGCTGACACCGGGGAGCTGTTTTTT
CDR3: CSVEGEQGADTGELFF
D: TRBD1
J: TRBJ2-2
size: few
length: 16
V: TRBV29-1

DNA: TGTGCCAGCAGCCAAATCAGAATCTCTGGAAACACCATATATTTT
CDR3: CASSQIRISGNTIYF
D: NA
J: TRBJ1-3
size: NA
length: 15
V: TRBV3-1

DNA: TGCAGTGCTCGGTTAGGAGCGGGCATAGAGACCCAGTACTTC
CDR3: CSARLGAGIETQYF
D: NA
J: TRBJ2-5
size: NA
length: 14
V: TRBV20-1

DNA: TGTGCCAGCAGTCCGCCTAGCGGGAGAAAGTTCTTC
CDR3: CASSPPSGRKFF
D: TRBD2
J: TRBJ2-1
size: NA
length: 12
V: TRBV28

DNA: TGTGCCAGCAGCCCGACCGTAGAGGGTGAGCAGTTCTTC
CDR3: CASSPTVEGEQFF
D: NA
J: TRBJ2-1
size: NA
length: 13
V: TRBV4-2

DNA: TGCGCCAGCAGCCCGGGACTAGCGGGAGTAGGGAATGAGCAGTTCTTC
CDR3: CASSPGLAGVGNEQFF
D: TRBD2
J: TRBJ2-1
size: NA
length: 16
V: TRBV5-1

DNA: TGCGCCAGCAGCTCCCCTGCGACAAGCGATGAAGCTTTCTTT
CDR3: CASSSPATSDEAFF
D: NA
J: TRBJ1-1
size: NA
length: 14
V: TRBV5-1

DNA: TGCGCCAGCAGCTTGCCCGGGACAGGTTTGTACGAGCAGTACTTC
CDR3: CASSLPGTGLYEQYF
D: TRBD1
J: TRBJ2-7
size: NA
length: 15
V: TRBV5-1

DNA: TGTGCCACCAGCAGAGACCACGCCTATGGCTACACCTTC
CDR3: CATSRDHAYGYTF
D: NA
J: TRBJ1-2
size: few
length: 13
V: TRBV15

DNA: TGCGCCAGCAGCTTGGGTAGCGGGGTCTCCTACGAGCAGTACTTC
CDR3: CASSLGSGVSYEQYF
D: TRBD2
J: TRBJ2-7
size: few
length: 15
V: TRBV5-1

DNA: TGCGCCAGCAGACCAAACTCACTAGCGGGGGGCACAGATACGCAGTATTTT
CDR3: CASRPNSLAGGTDTQYF
D: TRBD2
J: TRBJ2-3
size: NA
length: 17
V: TRBV5-1

DNA: TGCGCCAGCAGCCCAGCAACCCGACAGGGGGCGAAAAATGAAAAACTGTTTTTT
CDR3: CASSPATRQGAKNEKLFF
D: TRBD1
J: TRBJ1-4
size: few
length: 18
V: TRBV5-1

DNA: TGCGCCAGCAGCTTGGACGGGACTAGCCTCTACGAGCAGTACTTC
CDR3: CASSLDGTSLYEQYF
D: TRBD2
J: TRBJ2-7
size: NA
length: 15
V: TRBV5-1

DNA: TGTGCCAGCAGTGGAGGGACAGGGCCCTACAATGAGCAGTTCTTC
CDR3: CASSGGTGPYNEQFF
D: TRBD1
J: TRBJ2-1
size: NA
length: 15
V: TRBV2

DNA: TGCAGTGCGAGCGACAGGGCCGAGGGTAGAGAGACCCAGTACTTC
CDR3: CSASDRAEGRETQYF
D: TRBD1
J: TRBJ2-5
size: NA
length: 15
V: TRBV20-1

DNA: TGCGCCAGCAGCTTAACAGGGGGCGGCTACGAGCAGTACTTC
CDR3: CASSLTGGGYEQYF
D: TRBD1
J: TRBJ2-7
size: many
length: 14
V: TRBV5-1

DNA: TGTGCCAGCAGCTTAGATCGGTCTAGCGGTATAGAAGAGACCCAGTACTTC
CDR3: CASSLDRSSGIEETQYF
D: TRBD2
J: TRBJ2-5
size: NA
length: 17
V: TRBV11-2

DNA: TGTGCCAGCAGCGCCCTGCCAGAGGCCGTACAAGAGACCCAGTACTTC
CDR3: CASSALPEAVQETQYF
D: NA
J: TRBJ2-5
size: NA
length: 16
V: TRBV2

DNA: TGCAGTGCTAGAGATCTTATAGCGGGTGGGTCCTACGAGCAGTACTTC
CDR3: CSARDLIAGGSYEQYF
D: TRBD2
J: TRBJ2-7
size: NA
length: 16
V: TRBV20-1

DNA: TGCGCCAGCGGCTTGGCCACAGGGTGGGGAGAGACCCAGTACTTC
CDR3: CASGLATGWGETQYF
D: NA
J: TRBJ2-5
size: once
length: 15
V: TRBV5-1

DNA: TGTGCCAGCAGCGTAGTGGGCGGAAGCTACTTCGATGAGCAGTTCTTC
CDR3: CASSVVGGSYFDEQFF
D: NA
J: TRBJ2-1
size: few
length: 16
V: TRBV9

DNA: TGTGCCAGCAGTTATGAGGGAGCGAGAAACAATGAGCAGTTCTTC
CDR3: CASSYEGARNNEQFF
D: NA
J: TRBJ2-1
size: few
length: 15
V: TRBV6-5

DNA: TGTGCCAGCAGCCCTAGACTAGCGGGAGGGCCCTATACGCAGTATTTT
CDR3: CASSPRLAGGPYTQYF
D: TRBD2
J: TRBJ2-3
size: NA
length: 16
V: TRBV7-2

DNA: TGCGCCAGCAGCTTGGACAGGTTGGGCTACACCTTC
CDR3: CASSLDRLGYTF
D: NA
J: TRBJ1-2
size: NA
length: 12
V: TRBV5-1

DNA: TGCGCCAGCAGCTCGGGGGTAACAGGCGCCAGCTCCTACGAGCAGTACTTC
CDR3: CASSSGVTGASSYEQYF
D: NA
J: TRBJ2-7
size: NA
length: 17
V: TRBV5-1

DNA: TGTGCCAGCAGCCAGGGGGCCGGGGACACTGAAGCTTTCTTT
CDR3: CASSQGAGDTEAFF
D: TRBD1
J: TRBJ1-1
size: NA
length: 14
V: TRBV6-1

DNA: TGTGCCAGCAGCGCCCTACAGGGTTCCACTGAAGCTTTCTTT
CDR3: CASSALQGSTEAFF
D: NA
J: TRBJ1-1
size: NA
length: 14
V: TRBV7-9

DNA: TGTGCCAGCAGCTTAGCCCTGTTTAGCACAGATACGCAGTATTTT
CDR3: CASSLALFSTDTQYF
D: NA
J: TRBJ2-3
size: NA
length: 15
V: TRBV11-2

DNA: TGTGCCAGCAGCTCCCAGCGGGGACCTAAAGCAAACTATGGCTACACCTTC
CDR3: CASSSQRGPKANYGYTF
D: NA
J: TRBJ1-2
size: few
length: 17
V: TRBV7-6

DNA: TGTGCCAGCAGCCCGGACACCTCTAACTATGGCTACACCTTC
CDR3: CASSPDTSNYGYTF
D: NA
J: TRBJ1-2
size: few
length: 14
V: TRBV7-2

DNA: TGCGCCAGCAGCTTTGACAGGGCTCGGTATTACGAGCAGTACTTC
CDR3: CASSFDRARYYEQYF
D: TRBD1
J: TRBJ2-7
size: NA
length: 15
V: TRBV5-1

DNA: TGTGCCAGCAGTTTACAGGGGGCTAAGGAGACCCAGTACTTC
CDR3: CASSLQGAKETQYF
D: TRBD1
J: TRBJ2-5
size: few
length: 14
V: TRBV12-3/TRBV12-4

DNA: TGTGCCAGCAGTCGGACTAGCGGGACTTCCTACAATGAGCAGTTCTTC
CDR3: CASSRTSGTSYNEQFF
D: TRBD2
J: TRBJ2-1
size: few
length: 16
V: TRBV12-3/TRBV12-4

DNA: TGCAGTGCTGCCGCCGGGACAAAGAACACCGGGGAGCTGTTTTTT
CDR3: CSAAAGTKNTGELFF
D: NA
J: TRBJ2-2
size: NA
length: 15
V: TRBV20-1

DNA: TGCGCCAGCAGCTTAGACCCGGGTTCTAGCACAGATACGCAGTATTTT
CDR3: CASSLDPGSSTDTQYF
D: NA
J: TRBJ2-3
size: NA
length: 16
V: TRBV5-1

DNA: TGTGCCACCAGTGACCGGGGACTAGCGGGATTCACAGATACGCAGTATTTT
CDR3: CATSDRGLAGFTDTQYF
D: TRBD2
J: TRBJ2-3
size: NA
length: 17
V: TRBV24-1

DNA: TGTGCCAGCAGTCTTACCAGGGTCTCTGGAAACACCATATATTTT
CDR3: CASSLTRVSGNTIYF
D: NA
J: TRBJ1-3
size: NA
length: 15
V: TRBV12-3/TRBV12-4

DNA: TGCAGTGCTAGAAGGGCCATAATCCCAAATGAGCAGTTCTTC
CDR3: CSARRAIIPNEQFF
D: NA
J: TRBJ2-1
size: NA
length: 14
V: TRBV20-1

DNA: TGTGCCAGCAGCCGCGAGGGGCAACCTATCTACGAGCAGTACTTC
CDR3: CASSREGQPIYEQYF
D: NA
J: TRBJ2-7
size: NA
length: 15
V: TRBV11-2

DNA: TGTGCCAGCAGGACTAGCGGGTCGCAGGATACGCAGTATTTT
CDR3: CASRTSGSQDTQYF
D: TRBD2
J: TRBJ2-3
size: NA
length: 14
V: TRBV12-3/TRBV12-4

DNA: TGCGCCAGCAGCCAAGTGCAGGGTACGGGCGGGGAGCTGTTTTTT
CDR3: CASSQVQGTGGELFF
D: NA
J: TRBJ2-2
size: NA
length: 15
V: TRBV4-1

DNA: TGTGCCAGCAGCGTAGGAAATAGCGGAACCTACGAGCAGTACTTC
CDR3: CASSVGNSGTYEQYF
D: NA
J: TRBJ2-7
size: NA
length: 15
V: TRBV9

DNA: TGTGCCAGCAGGACAGGGCTCCTCAACACTGAAGCTTTCTTT
CDR3: CASRTGLLNTEAFF
D: TRBD1
J: TRBJ1-1
size: NA
length: 14
V: TRBV6-1

DNA: TGTGCCACCAGCAGAGAGGCTGCGTCTAGCACAGATACGCAGTATTTT
CDR3: CATSREAASSTDTQYF
D: NA
J: TRBJ2-3
size: NA
length: 16
V: TRBV15

DNA: TGCGCCAGCAGCTTGGGGGGACTAGCGGGTGGAGAAAATGAGCAGTTCTTC
CDR3: CASSLGGLAGGENEQFF
D: TRBD2
J: TRBJ2-1
size: NA
length: 17
V: TRBV5-1

DNA: TGTGCCAGCAGCCAGAAAGACGGGGATACGCAGTATTTT
CDR3: CASSQKDGDTQYF
D: NA
J: TRBJ2-3
size: NA
length: 13
V: TRBV5-5

DNA: TGCGCCAGCAGCTTGGGGGGACAGAGCGTTTACAATGAGCAGTTCTTC
CDR3: CASSLGGQSVYNEQFF
D: TRBD1
J: TRBJ2-1
size: few
length: 16
V: TRBV5-1

DNA: TGCGCCAGCATGGGCAATGAGCAGTTCTTC
CDR3: CASMGNEQFF
D: NA
J: TRBJ2-1
size: many
length: 10
V: TRBV5-1

DNA: TGTGCCAGCAGAGGGGCTAGCGGGACTAGTGGGTACCAAGAGACCCAGTACTTC
CDR3: CASRGASGTSGYQETQYF
D: TRBD2
J: TRBJ2-5
size: few
length: 18
V: TRBV11-1

DNA: TGTGCCTGGGCCGGGACAGAGTACACTGAAGCTTTCTTT
CDR3: CAWAGTEYTEAFF
D: TRBD1
J: TRBJ1-1
size: few
length: 13
V: TRBV30

DNA: TGCGCCAGCAGCTTGTTCCTCTTATCGTACGAGCAGTACTTC
CDR3: CASSLFLLSYEQYF
D: NA
J: TRBJ2-7
size: once
length: 14
V: TRBV5-1

DNA: TGTGCCAGCAGTTACTCTGCTAGCGGGCTCTACAATGAGCAGTTCTTC
CDR3: CASSYSASGLYNEQFF
D: TRBD2
J: TRBJ2-1
size: few
length: 16
V: TRBV6-2/TRBV6-3

DNA: TGCGCCAGCAGCTTGGCCGGGACGGTTGGGAGCTCCTACGAGCAGTACTTC
CDR3: CASSLAGTVGSSYEQYF
D: NA
J: TRBJ2-7
size: few
length: 17
V: TRBV5-1

DNA: TGTGCCAGCAGCTTAGGTGCGGTATCCTACAATGAGCATTTCTTC
CDR3: CASSLGAVSYNEHFF
D: NA
J: TRBJ2-1
size: NA
length: 15
V: TRBV7-9